The next 17 T cell receptor beta chains were all read from a single sample in a study of technical replicates of blood from a handful of donors. Only in-frame clones appear in the TCRdb table, and some are missing; sequencing was by immunoSEQ multiplex PCR. Of about 83,000 clones listed, roughly 94% are singletons. The sequencing input was T cells isolated from PBMCs. All receptors come from a human donor in good health.

The CDR3 DNA follows: TGCGCCAGCAGCCAAGGACTAGCGGGGGAAAATGAGCAGTTCTTC. Its translation: CASSQGLAGENEQFF. V usage is TRBV4-1 and J usage is TRBJ2-1, with TRBD2 identical over 12 bases. Trimming cost V 1 base and J 7 bases; bases outside gene matches: 2. There are 15 residues in the CDR3. Germline loops: CDR1 MGHRA, CDR2 YSYEKL.

The chain uses TRBV5-1 and TRBJ1-2; TRBD1 aligns across 8 bases. J gave up 3 bases and V 4 bases, and 8 bases lay outside the gene matches. Germline-derived CDR1 and CDR2 are SGHRS and YFSETQ. This CDR3 is 15 amino acids long. Written as DNA, the CDR3 is TGCGCCAGCAGCCCGGAAACAGGGGGTTACTATGGCTACACCTTC. It is translated as CASSPETGGYYGYTF.

The chain is built from TRBV6-6 and TRBJ2-1; 8 nucleotides match TRBD1. There are 15 residues in the CDR3. Trimming at V came to 2 bases and at J to 5 bases, leaving 5 bases not matched to a gene. Looked up from germline, CDR1 is MNHNY and CDR2 is SVGAGI (reference sequence). DNA for the CDR3: TGTGCCAGCAGTTACATGGGACAGGAAAACAATGAGCAGTTCTTC. Its protein product is CASSYMGQENNEQFF.

This rearrangement joins TRBV7-9 to TRBJ2-7; D uncertain. The germline CDR1 and CDR2 sequences are SEHNR and FQNEAQ (reference sequence). The CDR3 extends over 15 amino acids. The V and J ends lost 5 bases and 0 bases respectively, with 14 bases between them. CDR3 region: CASSPPGLLSYEQYF. The CDR3, as DNA: TGTGCCAGCAGCCCCCCCGGGTTACTCTCCTACGAGCAGTACTTC.

The rearrangement uses TRBV7-9 and TRBJ1-2; 8 bases line up with TRBD1. Trimming at V came to 0 bases and at J to 0 bases, leaving 6 bases not matched to a gene. CDR3 size: 17 residues. Germline V gene data show CDR1 as SEHNR and CDR2 as FQNEAQ (reference sequence). As DNA, the CDR3 is TGTGCCAGCAGCTTAGCGGCAGGGGGCCTCGCTAACTATGGCTACACCTTC. It codes for CASSLAAGGLANYGYTF.

The chain is built from TRBV28 and TRBJ2-3; 9 bases align to TRBD2. The V and J ends lost 6 bases and 1 base, in that order; junction bases with no gene match: 11. This CDR3 comprises 17 residues. CDR1 and CDR2 from the germline V gene are MDHEN and SYDVKM. Here the CDR3 DNA reads TGTGCCAGCAGCAGTGGGGCGGGAGGGCCTCGCACAGATACGCAGTATTTT. Translation: CASSSGAGGPRTDTQYF. The full variable domain, with the rest looked up from reference TRBV28 and TRBJ2-3, is DVKVTQSSRYLVKRTGEKVFLECVQDMDHENMFWYRQDPGLGLRLIYFSYDVKMKEKGDIPEGYSVSREKKERFSLILESASTNQTSMYLCASSSGAGGPRTDTQYFGPGTRLTVL.

The rearrangement joins TRBV9 to TRBJ1-5, with D hard to call. Germline loops: CDR1 SGDLS, CDR2 YYNGEE. The germline V and J ends were trimmed by 5 bases and 0 bases, with 12 bases remaining between them. The CDR3 is 15 amino acids. CDR3: CASRRGNNSNQPQHF. The CDR3 DNA sequence: TGTGCCAGCAGACGAGGGAACAATAGCAATCAGCCCCAGCATTTT.

The chain is built from TRBV11-2 and TRBJ1-5; the match to TRBD1 covers 9 bases. After removal of 6 bases from V and 2 bases from J, the junction contained 2 bases not matched to a gene. Germline V gene sequence: CDR1 SGHAT, CDR2 FQNNGV. The CDR3 length is 14 residues. CDR3 DNA sequence: TGTGCCAGCAGTCGGACAGGGGGCAATCAGCCCCAGCATTTT. It specifies CASSRTGGNQPQHF.

This chain joins TRBV5-6 and TRBJ2-4; 12 bases agree with TRBD2. CDR3 length: 15 residues. V trimming: 6 bases; J trimming: 9 bases; junction bases outside the gene matches: 10. Germline V gene sequence: CDR1 SGHDT, CDR2 YYEEEE. DNA for the CDR3: TGTGCCAGCAACGTTGGACTAGCGGGGTGGAGCATTCAGTACTTC. Encoded protein: CASNVGLAGWSIQYF.

The chain combines TRBV6-4 with TRBJ1-1; TRBD1 agrees at 9 bases. V trimming: 8 bases; J trimming: 6 bases; junction bases outside the gene matches: 10. CDR1 is MRHNA and CDR2 is SNTAGT in the germline V gene. This CDR3 has 14 residues. In DNA form, the CDR3 reads TGTGCCAGCCGGCGCCGGGACAGGGCGCCTGAAGCTTTCTTT. It translates to CASRRRDRAPEAFF.

V usage is TRBV13 and J usage is TRBJ2-1; 8 nucleotides agree with TRBD2. Germline V gives CDR1 PRHDT, CDR2 FYEKMQ (reference sequence). The CDR3 covers 15 residues. J was trimmed by 7 bases and V by 9 bases; bases with no gene match: 14. The CDR3 reads CASQPPGLDLNEQFF. The CDR3 DNA reads as TGTGCCAGTCAACCACCGGGACTAGACCTAAATGAGCAGTTCTTC.

The CDR3 coding sequence is TGTGCCAGCAGCTTTAACAGGGTTTATGGCTACACCTTC. Its translation: CASSFNRVYGYTF. This sequence joins TRBV11-3 and TRBJ1-2; D perhaps matches TRBD1 (6 bases). The CDR3 is made up of 13 amino acids. Germline V gene data show CDR1 as SGHNT and CDR2 as YENEEA. V was shortened by 3 bases and J by 5 bases, with 10 bases between the two germline ends.

V is TRBV10-3 and J is TRBJ1-2, with 11 bases identical to TRBD1. V shed 9 bases, J shed 7 bases, and the junction held 4 bases outside the gene matches. Looked up from germline, CDR1 is ENHRY and CDR2 is SYGVKD. The CDR3 is 12 amino acids. The CDR3 sequence is CAMRTGGLGYTF. CDR3 nucleotides: TGTGCCATGCGGACAGGGGGCCTTGGCTACACCTTC.

For the CDR3, the DNA is TGTGCCATCAGTGACGAGGGGGCGGTCTATGGCTACACCTTC. As protein: CAISDEGAVYGYTF. The genes are TRBV10-3 and TRBJ1-2; 7 bases map to TRBD1. CDR3 length: 14 amino acids. Losses at the gene ends were 3 bases for V and 4 bases for J; bases not matched to a gene: 5. CDR1 is ENHRY and CDR2 is SYGVKD in the germline V gene.

This clone was seen only a few times. The J gene is TRBJ2-3, the V gene TRBV2; 7 bases match TRBD2. With V trimmed by 5 bases and J by 1 base, 9 bases remained unmatched. Germline loops: CDR1 SNHLY, CDR2 FYNNEI. There are 16 residues in the CDR3. The CDR3, as DNA: TGTGCCAGCAGTCGACGGGCGGGGGAGGGCACAGATACGCAGTATTTT. Translated: CASSRRAGEGTDTQYF.

V gene TRBV5-8 combines with J gene TRBJ2-1, with 7 bases matching TRBD2. This CDR3 has 18 amino acids. J lost 0 bases, V lost 1 base, and 10 bases had no gene match. From germline, CDR1 is SGHTS and CDR2 YDEGEE. CDR3 region: CASSLKTSSLFSYNEQFF. The CDR3 DNA is TGTGCCAGCAGCTTGAAGACTAGCTCGCTTTTCTCCTACAATGAGCAGTTCTTC.

The chain has TRBV30 and TRBJ2-5; TRBD1 matches 7 bases. CDR1 GTSNPN and CDR2 SVGIG come from the germline V gene (reference sequence). J lost 5 bases, V lost 2 bases, and 17 bases had no gene match. There are 17 residues in the CDR3. CDR3 bases: TGTGCCTGGAGTACAACCCCGGGACAGTATTGGGGGGAGACCCAGTACTTC. This encodes CAWSTTPGQYWGETQYF.